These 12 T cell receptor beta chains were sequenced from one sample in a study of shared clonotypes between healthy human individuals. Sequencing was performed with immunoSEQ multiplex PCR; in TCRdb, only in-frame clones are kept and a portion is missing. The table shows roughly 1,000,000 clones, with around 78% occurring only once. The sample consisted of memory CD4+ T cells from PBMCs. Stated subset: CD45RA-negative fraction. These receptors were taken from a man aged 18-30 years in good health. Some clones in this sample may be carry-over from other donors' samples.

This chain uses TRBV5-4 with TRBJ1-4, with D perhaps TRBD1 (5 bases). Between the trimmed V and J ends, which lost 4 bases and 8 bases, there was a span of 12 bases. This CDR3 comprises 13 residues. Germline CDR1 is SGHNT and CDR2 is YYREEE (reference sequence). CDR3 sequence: CASSVQGVEKLFF. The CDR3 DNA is TGTGCCAGCAGCGTACAAGGGGTGGAAAAACTGTTTTTT.

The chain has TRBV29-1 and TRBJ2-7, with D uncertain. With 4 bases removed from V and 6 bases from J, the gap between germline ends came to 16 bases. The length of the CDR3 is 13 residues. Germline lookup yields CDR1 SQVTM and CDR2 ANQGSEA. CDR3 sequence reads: CSVGGGRSVEQYF. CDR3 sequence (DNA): TGCAGCGTTGGCGGTGGCCGTTCCGTCGAGCAGTACTTC.

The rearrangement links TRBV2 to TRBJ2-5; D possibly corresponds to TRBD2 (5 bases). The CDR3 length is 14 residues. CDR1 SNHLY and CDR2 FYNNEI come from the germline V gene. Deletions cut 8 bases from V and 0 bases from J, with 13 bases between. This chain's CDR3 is CASPRDLNQETQYF. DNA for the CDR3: TGTGCCAGCCCCCGGGATTTGAACCAAGAGACCCAGTACTTC.

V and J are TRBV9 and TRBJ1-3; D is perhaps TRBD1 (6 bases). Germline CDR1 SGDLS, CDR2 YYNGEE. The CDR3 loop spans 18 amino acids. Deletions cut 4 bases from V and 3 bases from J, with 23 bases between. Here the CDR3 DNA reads TGTGCCAGCAGCCCTGACCTTCGGACAGAATACTTTGGAAACACCATATATTTT. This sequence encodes CASSPDLRTEYFGNTIYF.

The CDR3 sequence is CASSQESGSYEQYF. CDR3 coding DNA: TGTGCCAGCAGCCAAGAAAGCGGGAGCTACGAGCAGTACTTC. The chain carries TRBV7-9 and TRBJ2-7, with TRBD2 matching 8 bases. The germline V gene encodes CDR1 SEHNR and CDR2 FQNEAQ (reference sequence). The CDR3 is 14 amino acids. V gave up 5 bases and J gave up 3 bases; unmatched junction bases: 6.

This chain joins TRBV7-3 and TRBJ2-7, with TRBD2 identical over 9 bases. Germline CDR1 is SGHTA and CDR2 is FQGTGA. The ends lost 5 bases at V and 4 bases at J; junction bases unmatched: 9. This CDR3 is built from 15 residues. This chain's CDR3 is CASSIDAGGSYEQYF. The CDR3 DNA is TGTGCCAGCAGCATAGATGCGGGAGGGTCGTACGAGCAGTACTTC.

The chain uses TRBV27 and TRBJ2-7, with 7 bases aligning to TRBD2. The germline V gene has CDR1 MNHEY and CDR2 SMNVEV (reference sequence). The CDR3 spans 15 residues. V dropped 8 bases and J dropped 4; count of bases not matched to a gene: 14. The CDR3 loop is CASGPIQSGGYEQYF. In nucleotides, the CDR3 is TGTGCCAGCGGACCGATTCAATCCGGGGGGTACGAGCAGTACTTC.

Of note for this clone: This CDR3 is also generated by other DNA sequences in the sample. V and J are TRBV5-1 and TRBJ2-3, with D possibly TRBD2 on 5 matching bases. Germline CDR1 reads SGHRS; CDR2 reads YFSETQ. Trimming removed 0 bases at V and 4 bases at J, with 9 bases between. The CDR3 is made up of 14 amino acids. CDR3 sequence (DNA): TGCGCCAGCAGCTTGGGGCTAGCCGCAGATACGCAGTATTTT. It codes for CASSLGLAADTQYF.

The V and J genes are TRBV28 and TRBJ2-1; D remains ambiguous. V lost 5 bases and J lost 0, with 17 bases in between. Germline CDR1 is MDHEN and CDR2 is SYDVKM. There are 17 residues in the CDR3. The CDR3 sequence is CASSPPGPLVSYNEQFF. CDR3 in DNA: TGTGCCAGCAGTCCACCCGGGCCCTTGGTCTCCTACAATGAGCAGTTCTTC.

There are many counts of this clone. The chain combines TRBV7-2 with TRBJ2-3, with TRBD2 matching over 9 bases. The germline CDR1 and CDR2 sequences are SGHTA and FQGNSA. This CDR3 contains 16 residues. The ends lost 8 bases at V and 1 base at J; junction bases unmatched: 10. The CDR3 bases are TGTGCCAGCTCGGGACTAGCTTCTCCGGGCACAGATACGCAGTATTTT. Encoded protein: CASSGLASPGTDTQYF. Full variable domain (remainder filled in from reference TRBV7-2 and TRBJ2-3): GAGVSQSPSNKVTEKGKDVELRCDPISGHTALYWYRQSLGQGLEFLIYFQGNSAPDKSGLPSDRFSAERTGGSVSTLTIQRTQQEDSAVYLCASSGLASPGTDTQYFGPGTRLTVL.

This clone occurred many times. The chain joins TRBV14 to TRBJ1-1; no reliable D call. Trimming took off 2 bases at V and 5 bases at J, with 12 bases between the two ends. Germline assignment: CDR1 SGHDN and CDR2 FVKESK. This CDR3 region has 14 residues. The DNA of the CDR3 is TGTGCCAGCAGCCAAACCCAGCGAGGAACTGAAGCTTTCTTT. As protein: CASSQTQRGTEAFF.

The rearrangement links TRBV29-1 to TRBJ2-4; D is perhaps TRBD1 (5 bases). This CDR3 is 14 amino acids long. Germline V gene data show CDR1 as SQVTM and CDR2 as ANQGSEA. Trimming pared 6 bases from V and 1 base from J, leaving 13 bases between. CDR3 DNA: TGCAGCGTCGAAACCCAGGGTGCCAAAAACATTCAGTACTTC. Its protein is CSVETQGAKNIQYF.